The entry below describes one T cell receptor (beta chain). This PCR relied on a set of 60 Vbeta primers and 13 Jbeta primers. TCRdb keeps only in-frame clones here, not all; method: immunoSEQ multiplex PCR. Of under 200,000 clones listed, roughly 73% are singletons. The source of the sample is a study of cytomegalovirus exposure and HLA in healthy donors. Per germline, CDR1 SGHDN and CDR2 FVKESK. The CDR3 extends over 14 amino acids. The V gene lost 0 bases and the J gene lost 2 bases, with 7 bases spanning the gap. The chain has TRBV14 and TRBJ1-2, with D possibly matching TRBD1 (5 bases). This TCR derives from a woman in her twenties or thirties in good health and CMV-seronegative. The sample taken for sequencing was PBMCs. CDR3 nucleotide sequence: TGTGCCAGCAGCCAAGAGACAGAAAACTATGGCTACACCTTC. This codes for CASSQETENYGYTF.